The 9 T cell receptor beta chains below come from one sample, sequenced in a study of blood T cell repertoires in COVID-19. Some clones are missing from TCRdb's copy, which holds only in-frame ones; the method was immunoSEQ multiplex PCR. In the table there are 50,000 or so clones, about 87% of which are singletons. The sequencing input was peripheral blood. The receptors derive from an elderly man with acute or convalescent COVID-19.

This chain links TRBV3-1 (or the pseudogene TRBV3-2) with TRBJ2-3; D not certain. The CDR3 runs 12 residues. Trimming took 4 bases from V and 6 from J, leaving 8 bases between them. Germline V gene lookup returns CDR1 LGHDT and CDR2 YNNKEL (reference sequence). The CDR3 region has the DNA TGTGCCAGCAGCCCCTCTTCGGATACGCAGTATTTT. Translated: CASSPSSDTQYF.

V usage is TRBV2 and J usage is TRBJ1-1, with D tentatively TRBD1 (6 bases). The V end lost 7 bases, the J end lost 3 bases, and 18 bases lay between the germline ends. CDR1 and CDR2 (germline): SNHLY, FYNNEI. This CDR3 is 15 amino acids long. The CDR3, as DNA: TGTGCCAGCATCCAAAGCGCAGGGGCGTACACTGAAGCTTTCTTT. Protein sequence: CASIQSAGAYTEAFF.

This clone has more than one count but fewer than ten. The chain has TRBV24-1 and TRBJ2-2, with D possibly matching TRBD2 (6 bases). V lost 2 bases to trimming and J lost 6 bases, with 6 bases between them. Germline V gene sequence: CDR1 KGHDR, CDR2 SFDVKD. The CDR3 is 13 residues long. The CDR3 protein is CATSDWRAGELFF. The DNA of the CDR3 is TGTGCCACCAGTGATTGGAGGGCCGGGGAGCTGTTTTTT.

The V and J genes are TRBV2 and TRBJ1-2; 8 bases are a match to TRBD1. Germline loops: CDR1 SNHLY, CDR2 FYNNEI. The CDR3 is 15 residues long. V lost 6 bases, J lost 10 bases, and 16 bases stayed unmatched. In DNA form, the CDR3 reads TGTGCCAGCAGCCTCAGCCGAGACAGGGGTCCCCACTACACCTTC. Translating it yields CASSLSRDRGPHYTF.

The genes are TRBV7-8 and TRBJ1-1; D perhaps matches TRBD1 (5 bases). The CDR3 has 13 residues. Trimming left V 9 bases short and J 2 bases short, with 13 bases between. CDR1 SGHVS and CDR2 FQNEAQ come from the germline V gene. The CDR3 DNA sequence: TGTGCCAGTCTCAGGACATTTAACACTGAAGCTTTCTTT. This encodes CASLRTFNTEAFF.

The chain employs TRBV9 and TRBJ2-1; TRBD2 agrees at 7 bases. This CDR3 is 15 amino acids long. The trim removed 0 bases at V and 2 bases at J, leaving 2 bases unmatched. In germline, CDR1 is SGDLS, CDR2 YYNGEE. The DNA of the CDR3 is TGTGCCAGCAGCGTAGCGGCGGGGGCCTACAATGAGCAGTTCTTC. This gives the protein CASSVAAGAYNEQFF. Full variable domain (missing parts from reference TRBV9 and TRBJ2-1): DSGVTQTPKHLITATGQRVTLRCSPRSGDLSVYWYQQSLDQGLQFLIQYYNGEERAKGNILERFSAQQFPDLHSELNLSSLELGDSALYFCASSVAAGAYNEQFFGPGTRLTVL.

This clone showed up just once. This rearrangement joins TRBV5-6 to TRBJ1-1; TRBD1 matches at 7 bases. The germline gives CDR1 SGHDT, CDR2 YYEEEE. J gave up 1 base and V 7 bases, and 4 bases lay outside the gene matches. The CDR3 length is 13 residues. In DNA form, the CDR3 reads TGTGCCAGCGGACAGGTGGGGAACACTGAAGCTTTCTTT. Translating gives CASGQVGNTEAFF.

This chain uses TRBV15 with TRBJ1-2; D gene ambiguous. This CDR3 contains 12 residues. The V and J ends lost 1 base and 14 bases respectively, with 14 bases between them. CDR1 LNHNV and CDR2 YYDKDF come from the germline V gene (reference sequence). CDR3 loop: CATSRVSTSNTF. The CDR3 nucleotides read TGTGCCACCAGCAGAGTAAGCACCTCGAATACCTTC.

This chain links TRBV5-4 with TRBJ2-7; TRBD2 is a possible D gene (6 bases). Per germline, CDR1 SGHNT and CDR2 YYREEE (reference sequence). This CDR3 region has 17 residues. Trimming left V 3 bases short and J 2 bases short, with 21 bases between. The DNA of the CDR3 is TGTGCCAGCAGCTCCCGGGACTCATACCGCGGGGCCTACGAGCAGTACTTC. This codes for CASSSRDSYRGAYEQYF.